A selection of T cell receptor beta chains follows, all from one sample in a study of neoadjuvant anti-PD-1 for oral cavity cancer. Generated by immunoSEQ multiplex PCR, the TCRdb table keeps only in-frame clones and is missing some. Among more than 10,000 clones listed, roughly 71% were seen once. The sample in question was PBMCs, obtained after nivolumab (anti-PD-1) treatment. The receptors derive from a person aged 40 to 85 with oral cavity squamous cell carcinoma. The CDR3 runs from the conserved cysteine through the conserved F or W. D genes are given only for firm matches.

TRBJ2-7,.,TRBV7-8,CASSHSEAAYEQYF
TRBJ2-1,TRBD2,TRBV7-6,CASTPPHGTSGTYNEQFF
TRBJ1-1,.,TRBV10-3,CAISESLSQEGAFF
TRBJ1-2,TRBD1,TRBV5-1,CASSITGTGDYGGYTF
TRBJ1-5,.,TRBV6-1,CASSEAQGVSQPQHF
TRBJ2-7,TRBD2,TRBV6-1,CASSGTSGRRYEQYF
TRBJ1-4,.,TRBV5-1,CASSQTANEKLFF
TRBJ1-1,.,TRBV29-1,CSVEGRAGSEAFF
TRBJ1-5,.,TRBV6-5,CASSGVGNQPQHF
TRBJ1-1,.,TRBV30,CASMNTEAFF
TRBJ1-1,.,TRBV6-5,CASSRGQENTEAFF
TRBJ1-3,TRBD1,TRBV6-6,CASSQQGTGNTIYF
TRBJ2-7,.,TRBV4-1,CASSPILGLSLFVGEQYF
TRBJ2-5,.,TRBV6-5,CASSYSRGHQETQYF
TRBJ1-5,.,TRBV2,CASSEGRENPQHF
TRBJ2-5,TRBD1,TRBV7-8,CASTSGGSETQYF
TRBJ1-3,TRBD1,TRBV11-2,CASSSQRGTGDRGNTIYF
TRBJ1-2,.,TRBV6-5,CASSLTLTDYGYTF
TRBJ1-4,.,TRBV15,CATSRDLAAKGEKLFF
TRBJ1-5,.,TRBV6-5,CASRRTELSNQPQHF
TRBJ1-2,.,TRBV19,CASSRNTNLLRTDDYGYTF
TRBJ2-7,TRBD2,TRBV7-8,CASSLQLAGLYEQYF
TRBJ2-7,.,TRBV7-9,CASSSRGAREQYF
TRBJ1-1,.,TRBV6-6,CASSYSTPSLGTEAFF